The table lists the clone carrying this T cell receptor (beta chain) with many counts. Its target is not known. Germline V gene data show CDR1 as LNHDA and CDR2 as SQIVND (reference sequence). The CDR3 runs 12 residues. Between the trimmed V and J ends, which lost 5 bases and 4 bases, there was a span of 8 bases. The data originate from a study of T cells after yellow fever vaccination. Study information: The fractions with low cell numbers were processed using SMART-Seq v4 Ultra Low Input. Broader study findings: Subsequent to the booster, the majority of primary-vaccination clones reappeared (around 97% CD4, 80% to 90% CD8). Abundant clonotypes from the bulk population could contaminate FACS-sorted repertoires.

TCR cDNA was made by 5'RACE template switching, adding a universal primer site and UMIs. TCRdb ran MiXCR on the 5' RACE reads and lists one entry per CDR3 protein. The table has about 340,000 distinct CDR3 sequences, approximately 4.2% seen once. The chain employs TRBV19 and TRBJ1-2; no firm D call. Source: PBMCs, taken 5 days after the yellow fever booster vaccination. This receptor was obtained from a man between 18 and 35 years old who received the YFV17D yellow fever vaccine. The CDR3 coding sequence is TGTGCCAGTAGTCCAGAGGCCTATGGCTACACCTTC. Protein sequence: CASSPEAYGYTF.